This T cell receptor beta chain is drawn from a study of blood T cell repertoires in COVID-19. The overall study: COVID-19 samples from acute and convalescent phases originated in the United States, Italy and Spain.

The authors' processing: Scientists estimated how many nucleated cells there were by amplifying reference gene primers. This table comes from immunoSEQ multiplex PCR, and its TCRdb copy is limited to in-frame clones, with some not included. That table gives V, J and clone size, and the DNA gave D and trimming. The sample has nearly 350,000 clones, approximately 91% seen once; the top ten hold 7.3%. This clone showed up just once. Sequenced material: peripheral blood. This receptor was identified in a woman in her seventies with COVID-19, enrolled during active disease.

CDR3 DNA sequence: TGTGCCAGCAGCTCGACCGGGACTATCACAGATACGCAGTATTTT. Amino acids: CASSSTGTITDTQYF. The chain uses TRBV11-2 and TRBJ2-3; 7 bases agree with TRBD2. J lost 2 bases, V lost 4 bases, and 6 bases had no gene match. The CDR3 sequence is 15 residues long. Germline V gene data show CDR1 as SGHAT and CDR2 as FQNNGV.